These 31 T cell receptor beta chains originate from one sample sequenced in a study of blood T cells in healthy people across ages. Primed by a sample-barcoded 5' primer and a J-beta primer mix, a second PCR proceeded for about 7 to 12 cycles. TCRdb re-called the 5' RACE reads through MiXCR, storing one row per CDR3 protein. This table holds about 630,000 distinct CDR3 sequences, roughly 21% found once. Sequenced: blood. Source of these receptors: a man aged 70-80 years in good health.

This chain joins TRBV11-2 and TRBJ1-2, with a tentative D call TRBD1 (5 bases). The germline CDR1 and CDR2 sequences are SGHAT and FQNNGV. Trimming took 0 bases from V and 4 from J, leaving 12 bases between them. The length of the CDR3 is 15 residues. Here the CDR3 reads CASSLDGTGSYGYTF. The CDR3 DNA reads as TGTGCCAGCAGCTTAGATGGGACGGGAAGCTATGGCTACACCTTC. The full variable domain, rest sourced from reference TRBV11-2 and TRBJ1-2, is EAGVAQSPRYKIIEKRQSVAFWCNPISGHATLYWYQQILGQGPKLLIQFQNNGVVDDSQLPKDRFSAERLKGVDSTLKIQPAKLEDSAVYLCASSLDGTGSYGYTFGSGTRLTVV.

This clonotype was picked up a small number of times. The chain has TRBV20-1 and TRBJ2-1, with TRBD2 identical over 7 bases. V shed 5 bases, J shed 2 bases, and the junction held 12 bases outside the gene matches. Germline lookup yields CDR1 DFQATT and CDR2 SNEGSKA (reference sequence). The CDR3 has 16 residues. The CDR3 nucleotides are TGCAGTGCTTACACAACGGGAGGAGTAACCTACAATGAGCAGTTCTTC. Translated: CSAYTTGGVTYNEQFF.

The chain carries TRBV5-5 and TRBJ1-4; 7 bases agree with TRBD1. The CDR3 is made up of 13 amino acids. With V trimmed by 5 bases and J by 8 bases, 6 bases remained unmatched. Germline V CDR1 and CDR2: SGHKS, YYEKEE (reference sequence). The CDR3: CASSPTGSEKLFF. The CDR3 DNA reads as TGTGCCAGCAGTCCGACAGGGAGCGAAAAACTGTTTTTT.

Notes on this clonotype: A much bigger clone sits one base away, suggesting this may be a read error. CDR3 protein: CTSSQGTEQYF. CDR3 nucleotide sequence: TGTACCAGCAGCCAAGGGACCGAGCAGTACTTC. The chain recombines TRBV3-1 with TRBJ2-7; D possibly matches TRBD1 or TRBD2 (5 bases each). Germline CDR1 is LGHDT and CDR2 is YNNKEL (reference sequence). The CDR3 covers 11 residues.

The J gene is TRBJ2-7, the V gene TRBV5-1; D may match TRBD1 or TRBD2 (5 bases each). This CDR3 is 15 amino acids long. CDR1 and CDR2 from the germline V gene are SGHRS and YFSETQ. V lost 0 bases, J lost 0 bases, and 10 bases lay in between. For the CDR3, the DNA is TGCGCCAGCAGCTTGGGGTGGGGGAGCTCCTACGAGCAGTACTTC. Amino acids: CASSLGWGSSYEQYF.

This chain uses TRBV20-1 with TRBJ2-3; 14 bases map to TRBD2. V gave up 1 base and J gave up 8 bases; unmatched junction bases: 11. The CDR3 consists of 17 residues. The V gene's germline CDR1 is DFQATT and CDR2 SNEGSKA (reference sequence). The CDR3 is CSARALGLAGGQGTQYF. The CDR3 DNA reads as TGCAGTGCTAGAGCCCTCGGACTAGCGGGAGGCCAGGGTACGCAGTATTTT.

This clonotype showed up just a few times. The rearrangement joins TRBV12-3 or TRBV12-4 to TRBJ2-3, with D maybe TRBD2 (5 bases). Trimming cost V 3 bases and J 2 bases, with 12 bases left between them. This CDR3 has 15 amino acids. The CDR3 here is CASSFKGLATDTQYF. The CDR3 DNA is TGTGCCAGCAGTTTCAAAGGCCTAGCCACAGATACGCAGTATTTT.

This clonotype has only one observation. This chain links TRBV5-1 with TRBJ2-7, with 9 bases lining up with TRBD1. The CDR3 covers 15 residues. Germline values: CDR1 SGHRS, CDR2 YFSETQ. V shed 1 base and J 4 bases; nucleotides not matched to a gene: 6. In DNA form, the CDR3 reads TGCGCCAGCAGCTTGACAGGGGGCCGTATTTACGAGCAGTACTTC. It yields the protein CASSLTGGRIYEQYF.

This chain uses TRBV7-2 with TRBJ2-5; the D is unclear. The J call may be faulty, since TRBJ2-1 better matches the DNA end. The germline gives CDR1 SGHTA, CDR2 FQGNSA. This CDR3 contains 13 residues. CDR3 sequence reads: CASSLSPGIEQFF. Here the CDR3 DNA reads TGTGCCAGCAGCTTATCTCCGGGCATCGAGCAGTTCTTC.

This clonotype has a handful of counts. V and J are TRBV5-1 and TRBJ2-3; 11 bases align to TRBD2. The V gene's germline CDR1 is SGHRS and CDR2 YFSETQ. V lost 7 bases to trimming and J lost 6 bases; unmatched junction nucleotides: 7. CDR3 length: 14 amino acids. The CDR3 bases are TGCGCCAGCCTCCAAACTAGCGGGAGTGATACGCAGTATTTT. It translates to CASLQTSGSDTQYF.

This clonotype was seen only a few times. The rearrangement joins TRBV6-1 to TRBJ2-5, with 8 bases that match TRBD1. Trimming removed 6 bases from V and 4 bases from J; junction bases left unmatched: 13. CDR3 length: 16 residues. CDR1 is MNHNS and CDR2 is SASEGT in the germline V gene. The CDR3 protein is CASSEPDRVKRETQYF. CDR3 bases: TGTGCCAGCAGCGAACCGGACAGGGTTAAAAGAGAGACCCAGTACTTC.

This sequence joins TRBV1 and TRBJ2-5; whether TRBD1, the table's D call, matches the DNA was not checked. The J call may be in error: the DNA end matches TRBJ2-7 better. TRBV1 is tagged as a pseudogene. This CDR3 is built from 20 residues. As DNA, the CDR3 is TGCACCAGCAGCCCAAGTGAGCGGGCCCCCCCCCATCCCTTAAACTACGAGCAGTACTTC. Translated: CTSSPSERAPPHPLNYEQYF.

This clonotype was observed a handful of times. V gene TRBV20-1 combines with J gene TRBJ2-1; D could derive from TRBD1 or TRBD2 (5 bases each). V lost 3 bases and J 5 bases, leaving 14 bases between the germline ends. Germline V gene lookup returns CDR1 DFQATT and CDR2 SNEGSKA (reference sequence). The CDR3 contains 14 residues. CDR3 in amino acids: CSASRPGSNNEQFF. DNA for the CDR3: TGCAGTGCTAGTAGGCCAGGGAGCAACAATGAGCAGTTCTTC.

V usage is TRBV10-3 and J usage is TRBJ2-1; tentatively, D is TRBD2 (6 bases). The germline gives CDR1 ENHRY, CDR2 SYGVKD. This CDR3 is 15 amino acids long. Trimming shortened V by 6 bases and J by 5 bases, and 17 bases separated the two germline ends. The DNA of the CDR3 is TGTGCCATCAGCTCCCGGGACTCCCTAAACAATGAGCAGTTCTTC. Its translation: CAISSRDSLNNEQFF.

This rearrangement joins TRBV28 to TRBJ2-3, with 7 bases lining up with TRBD2. CDR3 size: 16 residues. Trimming cost V 1 base and J 1 base; bases outside gene matches: 5. Germline CDR1 MDHEN, CDR2 SYDVKM. This chain's CDR3 is CASSLLLAGGTDTQYF. For the CDR3, the DNA is TGTGCCAGCAGTTTATTGCTCGCGGGAGGCACAGATACGCAGTATTTT. Drawing the rest from reference TRBV28 and TRBJ2-3, the complete variable domain is DVKVTQSSRYLVKRTGEKVFLECVQDMDHENMFWYRQDPGLGLRLIYFSYDVKMKEKGDIPEGYSVSREKKERFSLILESASTNQTSMYLCASSLLLAGGTDTQYFGPGTRLTVL.

The chain uses TRBV5-1 and TRBJ2-7; D possibly corresponds to TRBD1 (6 bases). CDR1 and CDR2 from the germline V gene are SGHRS and YFSETQ. The CDR3 consists of 15 residues. Trimming cost V 4 bases and J 2 bases, with 16 bases left between them. The CDR3 sequence is CASSVEEQGAYEQYF. The CDR3 nucleotides are TGCGCCAGCAGCGTGGAAGAACAGGGAGCCTACGAGCAGTACTTC.

This clonotype was counted only a few times. CDR3 sequence (DNA): TGCGCCAGCAGCCAATCCCAGCAAGAGACCCAGTACTTC. Amino acids: CASSQSQQETQYF. V is TRBV4-1 and J is TRBJ2-5; D gene ambiguous. The CDR3 totals 13 residues. The germline CDR1 and CDR2 sequences are MGHRA and YSYEKL. V gave up 2 bases and J gave up 2 bases, with 6 bases separating them.

This clonotype was seen a few times. The chain has TRBV7-9 and TRBJ2-5; either TRBD1 or TRBD2 may supply D (5 bases each). Deletions cut 4 bases from V and 4 bases from J, with 13 bases between. The germline V gene encodes CDR1 SEHNR and CDR2 FQNEAQ (reference sequence). The CDR3 contains 14 residues. The chain's CDR3 is CASSSLRGLETQYF. The CDR3, as DNA: TGTGCCAGCAGCTCTTTGAGGGGTCTAGAGACCCAGTACTTC.

In this sample, this clonotype turned up many times. The chain joins TRBV20-1 to TRBJ1-1; tentative D call: TRBD1 (5 bases). The CDR3 loop spans 13 amino acids. Trimming removed 5 bases from V and 4 bases from J, with 14 bases in between. The germline CDR1 and CDR2 sequences are DFQATT and SNEGSKA (reference sequence). The CDR3 loop reads CSALEGVTTEAFF. The CDR3 DNA follows: TGCAGTGCTCTAGAAGGGGTGACCACTGAAGCTTTCTTT.

This chain connects TRBV20-1 to TRBJ2-3; TRBD2 matches at 9 bases. Trimming cost V 6 bases and J 2 bases; bases outside gene matches: 12. Looked up from germline, CDR1 is DFQATT and CDR2 is SNEGSKA (reference sequence). The length of the CDR3 is 16 residues. CDR3 residues: CSANLRLAGFTDTQYF. The CDR3 DNA follows: TGCAGTGCGAATCTGCGCCTAGCGGGGTTCACAGATACGCAGTATTTT.

In this sample, this clonotype turned up a few times. The chain combines TRBV10-3 with TRBJ2-7; TRBD2 agrees at 7 bases. V was pared by 10 bases and J by 2 bases, with 5 bases of the junction left unmatched. This CDR3 is built from 12 residues. CDR1 ENHRY and CDR2 SYGVKD come from the germline V gene. The CDR3 region has the DNA TGTGCCACAGCTAGCGGAACCTACGAGCAGTACTTC. Translating it yields CATASGTYEQYF.

V usage is TRBV20-1 and J usage is TRBJ1-5; D perhaps matches TRBD1 (5 bases). Germline V CDR1 and CDR2: DFQATT, SNEGSKA (reference sequence). The CDR3 length is 14 residues. Trimming took off 3 bases at V and 2 bases at J, with 11 bases between the two ends. The CDR3 protein is CSASKGFGNQPQHF. The CDR3 DNA sequence: TGCAGTGCTAGTAAGGGGTTCGGCAATCAGCCCCAGCATTTT.

The V call is TRBV29-1, the J call TRBJ2-5; D is undetermined. Germline-derived CDR1 and CDR2 are SQVTM and ANQGSEA. The CDR3 loop spans 13 amino acids. Trimming removed 6 bases from V and 1 base from J, with 12 bases in between. In DNA, the CDR3 is TGCAGCGTCCTAGGGTTTTCCCAAGAGACCCAGTACTTC. Encoded protein: CSVLGFSQETQYF.

A single count supports this clonotype. The rearrangement joins TRBV2 to TRBJ2-4; 9 bases are shared with TRBD2. The CDR3 totals 18 residues. J was trimmed by 0 bases and V by 2 bases; bases with no gene match: 8. Germline V CDR1 and CDR2: SNHLY, FYNNEI. The CDR3 region is CASSEFLAGSKAKNIQYF. CDR3 bases: TGTGCCAGCAGTGAATTTCTAGCGGGAAGTAAAGCCAAAAACATTCAGTACTTC.

This clonotype was counted a few times. The chain combines TRBV28 with TRBJ2-1; no reliable D call. Trimming pared 10 bases from V and 6 bases from J, leaving 22 bases between. The V gene's germline CDR1 is MDHEN and CDR2 SYDVKM. This CDR3 comprises 15 residues. The CDR3 DNA reads as TGTGCCACTCATTCCGGCACGAGAGGCGTCAATGAGCAGTTCTTC. Translation gives CATHSGTRGVNEQFF.

The V call is TRBV11-2, the J call TRBJ2-7, with TRBD2 matching over 10 bases. The CDR3 runs 12 residues. V lost 7 bases and J lost 5; bases outside the gene matches: 2. CDR1 is SGHAT and CDR2 is FQNNGV in the germline V gene. CDR3 nucleotide sequence: TGTGCCAGCAAGCTAGCGGGAGACGAGCAGTACTTC. Encoded protein: CASKLAGDEQYF.

This clonotype appeared a few times. The gene calls are TRBV29-1 and TRBJ1-5, with 10 bases that match TRBD1. The CDR3 consists of 14 residues. The V and J ends lost 7 bases and 6 bases, in that order; junction bases with no gene match: 9. Germline V gene lookup returns CDR1 SQVTM and CDR2 ANQGSEA. The CDR3 is CSATTGGSVQPQHF. CDR3 nucleotides: TGCAGCGCCACGACAGGGGGCTCGGTTCAGCCCCAGCATTTT.

This clonotype was counted ten times or more. V and J are TRBV27 and TRBJ2-1; the D call may be TRBD1 or TRBD2 (5 bases each). V was trimmed by 2 bases and J by 2 bases, leaving 13 bases between them. CDR3 length: 16 amino acids. From germline, CDR1 is MNHEY and CDR2 SMNVEV (reference sequence). The CDR3 region has the DNA TGTGCCAGCAGTTTAGCTGGGACCATTCCCTACAATGAGCAGTTCTTC. Translated, it gives CASSLAGTIPYNEQFF.

This clonotype was recorded once. The chain has TRBV7-9 and TRBJ2-7; perhaps TRBD2 as D (5 bases). The germline CDR1 and CDR2 sequences are SEHNR and FQNEAQ (reference sequence). V was clipped by 2 bases and J by 7 bases, with 18 bases between them. CDR3 size: 15 residues. Written as DNA, the CDR3 is TGTGCCAGCAGCTTACCGGTTAGCGCCCAAGTAGAGCAGTACTTC. Translating it yields CASSLPVSAQVEQYF.

This clonotype has a handful of counts. An end of the junction does not agree with germline; a read error may underlie this. This chain links TRBV2 with TRBJ2-5; tentatively, D is TRBD2 (6 bases). The CDR3 runs to 12 residues. Germline V gene sequence: CDR1 SNHLY, CDR2 FYNNEI. The CDR3 DNA is TGTGCCAGCATTAACCCGGGACTCCCTAATTTCTTC. Protein product: CASINPGLPNFF.

A few counts support this clonotype. V is TRBV28 and J is TRBJ2-3, with 13 nucleotides matching TRBD2. Germline loops: CDR1 MDHEN, CDR2 SYDVKM. The V and J ends lost 1 base and 4 bases, in that order; junction bases with no gene match: 11. CDR3 size: 19 residues. The CDR3 nucleotides are TGTGCCAGCAGTTTATTATTGGAACTAGCGGGAGGGCCGTCAGATACGCAGTATTTT. This gives the protein CASSLLLELAGGPSDTQYF.